The 28 T cell receptor beta chains below all came from one sample that was sequenced in a study of response to subunit inactivated influenza vaccine. Using its own MiXCR run on the RT-PCR reads, TCRdb lists one record per CDR3 protein. The table has 530,000 or so distinct CDR3 sequences, approximately 12% seen once; the top ten hold roughly 10%. The sequencing here drew on PBMCs from blood, taken on the day of vaccination. These receptors originate from a man aged 50 to 60 who received an inactivated influenza vaccine.

This clonotype was observed a few times. V usage is TRBV7-9 and J usage is TRBJ2-7, with D possibly matching TRBD1 (6 bases). The CDR3 loop spans 16 amino acids. Germline V CDR1 and CDR2: SEHNR, FQNEAQ (reference sequence). Deletions cut 5 bases from V and 1 base from J, with 18 bases between. The CDR3 here is CASSPRGRTGSYEQYF. The CDR3 DNA sequence: TGTGCCAGCAGCCCCCGTGGTCGAACAGGGTCCTACGAGCAGTACTTC.

This clonotype was seen ten or more times. The chain combines TRBV5-1 with TRBJ2-3; 8 positions agree with TRBD2. Germline values: CDR1 SGHRS, CDR2 YFSETQ. Losses at the gene ends were 5 bases for V and 2 bases for J; bases not matched to a gene: 7. The CDR3 covers 15 residues. The CDR3 DNA follows: TGCGCCAGCAGAACACTAGCGGTCCCCACAGATACGCAGTATTTT. Its protein product is CASRTLAVPTDTQYF.

There are a few counts of this clonotype. The CDR3 loop is CASSLGHRVANEQFF. DNA for the CDR3: TGCGCCAGCAGCTTGGGACACAGGGTAGCCAATGAGCAGTTCTTC. The genes are TRBV5-1 and TRBJ2-1, with a tentative D call TRBD1 (6 bases). Trimming took 0 bases from V and 6 from J, leaving 13 bases between them. This CDR3 spans 15 amino acids. CDR1 and CDR2 (germline): SGHRS, YFSETQ.

The chain uses TRBV28 and TRBJ2-5; TRBD1 is a possible D gene (6 bases). CDR1 is MDHEN, CDR2 SYDVKM, per germline. Trimming stripped 11 bases from V and 4 bases from J, with 23 bases between. This CDR3 region has 15 residues. CDR3 sequence (DNA): TGTGCCGCCCTAACGAGGGGGTCGTTCGGAGAGACCCAGTACTTC. As protein: CAALTRGSFGETQYF.

This clonotype was found a few times. V is TRBV29-1 and J is TRBJ1-5, with D perhaps TRBD1 (5 bases). In germline, CDR1 is SQVTM, CDR2 ANQGSEA. Trimming took off 8 bases at V and 1 base at J, with 12 bases between the two ends. The CDR3 loop spans 13 amino acids. The CDR3 DNA sequence: TGCAGCCCTATGGGGCTGAGCAATCAGCCCCAGCATTTT. Translation: CSPMGLSNQPQHF.

This clonotype appeared many times. The chain is built from TRBV10-3 and TRBJ2-5; 10 bases line up with TRBD2. The junction had 21 bases not matched to a gene; V was cut back by 1 base and J by 4 bases. The CDR3 is 21 residues long. Germline loops: CDR1 ENHRY, CDR2 SYGVKD. CDR3 in amino acids: CAISELSILAGAPRGGETQYF. In nucleotides, the CDR3 is TGTGCCATCAGTGAGTTGTCTATCCTAGCGGGAGCCCCGAGGGGTGGAGAGACCCAGTACTTC.

This clonotype was observed a handful of times. The J gene is TRBJ2-5, the V gene TRBV13, with 7 nucleotides matching TRBD2. The CDR3 sequence is 14 residues long. Germline V gene lookup returns CDR1 PRHDT and CDR2 FYEKMQ (reference sequence). Losses at the gene ends were 5 bases for V and 5 bases for J; bases not matched to a gene: 8. CDR3 nucleotides: TGTGCCAGCAGCCCCCCGATAGCGGGCGAGACCCAGTACTTC. It translates to CASSPPIAGETQYF. The whole variable domain, filled in from reference TRBV13 and TRBJ2-5, reads AAGVIQSPRHLIKEKRETATLKCYPIPRHDTVYWYQQGPGQDPQFLISFYEKMQSDKGSIPDRFSAQQFSDYHSELNMSSLELGDSALYFCASSPPIAGETQYFGPGTRLLVL.

This clonotype was picked up a small number of times. The rearrangement uses TRBV29-1 and TRBJ1-1; tentatively, D is TRBD1 (5 bases). CDR1 is SQVTM, CDR2 ANQGSEA, per germline. The CDR3 spans 14 residues. V dropped 4 bases and J dropped 5 bases, with 17 bases sitting between them. CDR3 protein: CSVGAGSVKTEAFF. In DNA, the CDR3 is TGCAGCGTTGGAGCAGGGAGTGTCAAGACTGAAGCTTTCTTT. Drawing the rest from reference TRBV29-1 and TRBJ1-1, the complete variable domain is SAVISQKPSRDICQRGTSLTIQCQVDSQVTMMFWYRQQPGQSLTLIATANQGSEATYESGFVIDKFPISRPNLTFSTLTVSNMSPEDSSIYLCSVGAGSVKTEAFFGQGTRLTVV.

The gene calls are TRBV5-1 and TRBJ2-5; D perhaps matches TRBD1 (5 bases). Germline CDR1 SGHRS, CDR2 YFSETQ. This CDR3 has 14 amino acids. Trimming stripped 4 bases from V and 5 bases from J, with 15 bases between. The DNA of the CDR3 is TGCGCCAGCAGCGGGGTTCAGGGCCGGGAGACCCAGTACTTC. Residues: CASSGVQGRETQYF.

The V call is TRBV10-3, the J call TRBJ2-7; 8 bases are shared with TRBD1. J lost 2 bases, V lost 7 bases, and 10 bases had no gene match. CDR1 and CDR2 from the germline V gene are ENHRY and SYGVKD. CDR3 length equals 15 residues. The CDR3, as DNA: TGTGCCATCAAAACCCTGGACAGGGCACCCTACGAGCAGTACTTC. This sequence encodes CAIKTLDRAPYEQYF.

There are many counts of this clonotype. The chain employs TRBV12-3 or TRBV12-4 and TRBJ2-3; no firm D call. V shed 5 bases and J shed 1 base, with 7 bases lying between them. CDR3 length: 13 residues. The CDR3 DNA reads TGTGCCAGCAGTCCGGGTCGCACAGATACGCAGTATTTT. This encodes CASSPGRTDTQYF.

This clonotype was detected a few times. This rearrangement joins TRBV9 to TRBJ2-3; 13 positions match TRBD2. Germline assignment: CDR1 SGDLS and CDR2 YYNGEE. This CDR3 is 17 amino acids long. The V segment lost 0 bases and the J segment 1 base; nucleotides outside the gene matches: 2. CDR3 sequence reads: CASSVAGTSGGTDTQYF. CDR3 in DNA: TGTGCCAGCAGCGTAGCTGGGACTAGCGGGGGCACAGATACGCAGTATTTT.

CDR3 loop: CASSLGRSPDTQYF. The CDR3 bases are TGCGCCAGCAGCTTGGGCAGGTCCCCAGATACGCAGTATTTT. The rearrangement joins TRBV5-1 to TRBJ2-3; D is ambiguous. V was clipped by 0 bases and J by 4 bases, with 9 bases between them. The germline CDR1 and CDR2 sequences are SGHRS and YFSETQ. This CDR3 is 14 amino acids long.

This clonotype was found a few times. The gene calls are TRBV30 and TRBJ2-7; D possibly corresponds to TRBD1 (6 bases). The CDR3 length is 13 residues. Looked up from germline, CDR1 is GTSNPN and CDR2 is SVGIG (reference sequence). With 5 bases removed from V and 2 bases from J, the gap between germline ends came to 13 bases. CDR3 sequence reads: CAWESTGPYEQYF. CDR3 DNA: TGTGCCTGGGAATCGACAGGCCCCTACGAGCAGTACTTC. Using reference TRBV30 and TRBJ2-7 for the parts outside the CDR3, the full variable domain is SQTIHQWPATLVQPVGSPLSLECTVEGTSNPNLYWYRQAAGRGLQLLFYSVGIGQISSEVPQNLSASRPQDRQFILSSKKLLLSDSGFYLCAWESTGPYEQYFGPGTRLTVT.

The genes are TRBV20-1 and TRBJ2-5; TRBD2 might be the D (6 bases). V lost 0 bases and J lost 2, with 22 bases in between. The CDR3 length is 18 residues. Germline CDR1 DFQATT, CDR2 SNEGSKA (reference sequence). CDR3 bases: TGCAGTGCTAGAGATTATAAGGCTAGCGACAATCCGCAAGAGACCCAGTACTTC. Translated, it gives CSARDYKASDNPQETQYF.

This clonotype turned up a few times. This chain joins TRBV20-1 and TRBJ1-6; a possible D gene is TRBD1 (6 bases). This CDR3 comprises 13 residues. In germline, CDR1 is DFQATT, CDR2 SNEGSKA (reference sequence). The V gene lost 3 bases and the J gene lost 6 bases, with 9 bases spanning the gap. CDR3 in amino acids: CSARDSLNSPLHF. CDR3 nucleotide sequence: TGCAGTGCTAGGGACAGCCTTAATTCACCCCTCCACTTT.

This clonotype was seen more than once but under ten times. This chain uses TRBV12-3 or TRBV12-4 with TRBJ1-5; D remains unclear. There are 13 residues in the CDR3. Trimming cost V 3 bases and J 3 bases, with 6 bases left between them. The CDR3 sequence: CASSFRHNQPQHF. CDR3 coding DNA: TGTGCCAGCAGTTTTCGGCACAATCAGCCCCAGCATTTT.

The chain couples TRBV20-1 to TRBJ2-1; D is unclear. V was pared by 5 bases and J by 3 bases, with 14 bases between. Per germline, CDR1 DFQATT and CDR2 SNEGSKA (reference sequence). The length of the CDR3 is 14 residues. The CDR3 DNA reads TGCAGTGCTCCCCAAATTGGCCTCTACAATGAGCAGTTCTTC. Its protein product is CSAPQIGLYNEQFF.

This chain joins TRBV6-4 and TRBJ2-1, with D hard to call. Germline-derived CDR1 and CDR2 are MRHNA and SNTAGT. The CDR3 loop spans 13 amino acids. Trimming stripped 0 bases from V and 12 bases from J, with 12 bases between. The CDR3 DNA is TGTGCCAGCAGTGACTCCCAGCAGGCTAGGCAGTTCTTC. Protein sequence: CASSDSQQARQFF.

The rearrangement joins TRBV4-1 to TRBJ2-7; 10 bases fit TRBD2. Germline lookup yields CDR1 MGHRA and CDR2 YSYEKL. V lost 0 bases to trimming and J lost 6 bases; unmatched junction nucleotides: 8. The CDR3 is 16 amino acids. The CDR3 here is CASSQEGLAGGSEQYF. In DNA, the CDR3 is TGCGCCAGCAGCCAAGAAGGGTTAGCGGGAGGAAGCGAGCAGTACTTC.

This chain uses TRBV4-1 with TRBJ2-7; D may be TRBD2 (7 bases). Germline V gives CDR1 MGHRA, CDR2 YSYEKL. Deletions cut 1 base from V and 11 bases from J, with 15 bases between. The CDR3 is 13 residues long. The CDR3 protein is CASSQAWGEGEYF. In nucleotides, the CDR3 is TGCGCCAGCAGCCAAGCCTGGGGGGAGGGGGAGTACTTC.

The V call is TRBV5-1, the J call TRBJ1-2; D possibly corresponds to TRBD1 (5 bases). Trimming shortened V by 1 base and J by 5 bases, and 18 bases separated the two germline ends. Germline CDR1 SGHRS, CDR2 YFSETQ. This CDR3 contains 16 residues. The CDR3 loop is CASSLQGSRWGYGYTF. CDR3 DNA sequence: TGCGCCAGCAGCTTGCAGGGAAGCAGGTGGGGGTATGGCTACACCTTC. The variable domain in full, completed from reference TRBV5-1 and TRBJ1-2, reads KAGVTQTPRYLIKTRGQQVTLSCSPISGHRSVSWYQQTPGQGLQFLFEYFSETQRNKGNFPGRFSGRQFSNSRSEMNVSTLELGDSALYLCASSLQGSRWGYGYTFGSGTRLTVV.

In this sample, this clonotype turned up many times. The chain carries TRBV5-1 and TRBJ2-1; a possible D gene is TRBD2 (7 bases). CDR1 is SGHRS, CDR2 YFSETQ, per germline. The CDR3 has 15 amino acids. V dropped 5 bases and J dropped 2 bases, with 14 bases sitting between them. The CDR3 coding sequence is TGCGCCAGCAGATCGGGGGGCGGCACCTACAATGAGCAGTTCTTC. This gives the protein CASRSGGGTYNEQFF. Based on the CDR3 plus reference TRBV5-1 and TRBJ2-1, the full variable domain is KAGVTQTPRYLIKTRGQQVTLSCSPISGHRSVSWYQQTPGQGLQFLFEYFSETQRNKGNFPGRFSGRQFSNSRSEMNVSTLELGDSALYLCASRSGGGTYNEQFFGPGTRLTVL.

This clonotype has a handful of counts. V is TRBV6-2 or TRBV6-3 and J is TRBJ2-7, with D perhaps matching TRBD1 (6 bases). V dropped 5 bases and J dropped 2 bases, with 13 bases sitting between them. Looked up from germline, CDR1 is MNHEY and CDR2 is SVGEGT. This CDR3 is 14 amino acids long. The CDR3 DNA sequence: TGTGCCAGCAGTCCCTCCCGGGACACCTACGAGCAGTACTTC. Translation: CASSPSRDTYEQYF.

This sequence joins TRBV6-5 and TRBJ2-2; D ambiguous. Germline-derived CDR1 and CDR2 are MNHEY and SVGAGI. This CDR3 has 14 amino acids. V shed 0 bases and J shed 5 bases, with 7 bases lying between them. CDR3 amino acids: CASSYSGWTGELFF. CDR3 sequence (DNA): TGTGCCAGCAGTTACTCAGGGTGGACCGGGGAGCTGTTTTTT.

The chain joins TRBV12-3 or TRBV12-4 to TRBJ2-2, with 11 bases that match TRBD2. V lost 2 bases, J lost 7 bases, and 12 bases stayed unmatched. The CDR3 sequence is 18 residues long. CDR3 bases: TGTGCCAGCAGTTTATCCCGTCCTAGCGGGGGGCATTTCGGGGAGCTGTTTTTT. Translating it yields CASSLSRPSGGHFGELFF.

The V call is TRBV2, the J call TRBJ2-7; TRBD1 matches at 8 bases. The CDR3 is made up of 15 amino acids. Germline CDR1 reads SNHLY; CDR2 reads FYNNEI. After removal of 6 bases from V and 2 bases from J, the junction contained 9 bases not matched to a gene. The CDR3 region has the DNA TGTGCCAGCAGCCCCAGGGGGCTAGGAACCTACGAGCAGTACTTC. It codes for CASSPRGLGTYEQYF.

This clonotype appeared a few times. The chain employs TRBV12-3 or TRBV12-4 and TRBJ2-1; 10 positions match TRBD2. The CDR3 is 14 amino acids. The ends lost 6 bases at V and 8 bases at J; junction bases unmatched: 7. In nucleotides, the CDR3 is TGTGCCAGCAGGGGTAGCGGGGGGAGCCATGAGCAGTTCTTC. Translation: CASRGSGGSHEQFF.